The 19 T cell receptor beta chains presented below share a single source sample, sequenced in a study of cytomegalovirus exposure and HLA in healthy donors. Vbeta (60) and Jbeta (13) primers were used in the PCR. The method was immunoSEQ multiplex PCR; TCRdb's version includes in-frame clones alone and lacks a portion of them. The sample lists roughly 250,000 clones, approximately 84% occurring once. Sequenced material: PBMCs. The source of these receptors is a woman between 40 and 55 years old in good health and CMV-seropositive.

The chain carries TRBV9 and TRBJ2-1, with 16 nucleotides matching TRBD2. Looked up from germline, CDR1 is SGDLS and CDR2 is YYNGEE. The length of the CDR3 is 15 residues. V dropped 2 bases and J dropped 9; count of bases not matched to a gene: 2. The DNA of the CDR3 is TGTGCCAGCAGCGTGGGGACTAGCGGGAGGGGTGAGCAGTTCTTC. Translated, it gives CASSVGTSGRGEQFF.

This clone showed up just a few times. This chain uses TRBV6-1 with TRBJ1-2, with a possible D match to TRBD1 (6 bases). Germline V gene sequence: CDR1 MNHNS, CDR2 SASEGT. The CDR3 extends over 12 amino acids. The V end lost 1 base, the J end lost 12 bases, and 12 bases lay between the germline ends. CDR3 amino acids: CASSEVRTANTF. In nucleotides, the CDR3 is TGTGCCAGCAGTGAAGTCCGGACAGCCAACACCTTC.

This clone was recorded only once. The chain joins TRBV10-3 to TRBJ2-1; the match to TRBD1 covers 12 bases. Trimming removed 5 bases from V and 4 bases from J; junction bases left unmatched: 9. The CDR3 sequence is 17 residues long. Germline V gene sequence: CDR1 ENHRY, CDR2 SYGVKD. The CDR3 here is CAISSGQGAPIYNEQFF. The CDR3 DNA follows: TGTGCCATCAGTTCGGGACAGGGGGCGCCAATATACAATGAGCAGTTCTTC.

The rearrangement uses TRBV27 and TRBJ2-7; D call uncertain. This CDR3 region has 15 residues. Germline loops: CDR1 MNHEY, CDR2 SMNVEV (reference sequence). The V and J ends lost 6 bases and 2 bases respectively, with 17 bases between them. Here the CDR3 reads CASSPPTSFPYEQYF. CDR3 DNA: TGTGCCAGCAGCCCCCCCACAAGTTTTCCCTACGAGCAGTACTTC.

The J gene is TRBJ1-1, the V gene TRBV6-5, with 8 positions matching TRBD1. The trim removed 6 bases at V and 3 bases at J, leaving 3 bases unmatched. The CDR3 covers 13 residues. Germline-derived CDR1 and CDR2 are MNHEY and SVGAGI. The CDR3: CASSRGLDTEAFF. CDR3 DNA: TGTGCCAGCAGCAGGGGGCTGGACACTGAAGCTTTCTTT.

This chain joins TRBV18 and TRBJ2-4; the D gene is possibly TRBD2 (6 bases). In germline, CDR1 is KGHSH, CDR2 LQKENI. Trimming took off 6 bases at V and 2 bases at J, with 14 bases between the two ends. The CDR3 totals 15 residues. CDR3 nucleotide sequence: TGTGCCAGCTCGTATACCGGGAGTTCCAAAAACATTCAGTACTTC. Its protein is CASSYTGSSKNIQYF. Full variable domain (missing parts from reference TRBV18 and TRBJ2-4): NAGVMQNPRHLVRRRGQEARLRCSPMKGHSHVYWYRQLPEEGLKFMVYLQKENIIDESGMPKERFSAEFPKEGPSILRIQQVVRGDSAAYFCASSYTGSSKNIQYFGAGTRLSVL.

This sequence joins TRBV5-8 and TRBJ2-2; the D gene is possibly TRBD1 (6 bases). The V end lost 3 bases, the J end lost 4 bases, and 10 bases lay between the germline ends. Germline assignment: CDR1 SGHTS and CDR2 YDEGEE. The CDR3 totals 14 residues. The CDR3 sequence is CASSSGVGTGELFF. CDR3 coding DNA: TGTGCCAGCAGCTCAGGGGTGGGCACCGGGGAGCTGTTTTTT.

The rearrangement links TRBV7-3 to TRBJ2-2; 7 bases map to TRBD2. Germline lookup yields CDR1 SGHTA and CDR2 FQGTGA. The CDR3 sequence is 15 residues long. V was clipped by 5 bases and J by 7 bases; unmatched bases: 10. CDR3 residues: CASSQSRGVGGELFF. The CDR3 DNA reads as TGTGCCAGCAGCCAAAGTCGGGGGGTAGGCGGGGAGCTGTTTTTT.

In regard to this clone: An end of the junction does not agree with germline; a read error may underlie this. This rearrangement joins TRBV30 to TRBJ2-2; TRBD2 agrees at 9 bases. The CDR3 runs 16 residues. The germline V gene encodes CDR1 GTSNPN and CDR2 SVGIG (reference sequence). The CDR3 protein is CAWSLRLAVNAGELFF. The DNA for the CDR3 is TGTGCCTGGAGTCTCCGACTAGCGGTGAACGCCGGGGAGCTGTTTTTT.

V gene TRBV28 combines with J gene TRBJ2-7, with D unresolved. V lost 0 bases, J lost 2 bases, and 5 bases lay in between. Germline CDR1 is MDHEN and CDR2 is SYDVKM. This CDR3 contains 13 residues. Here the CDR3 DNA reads TGTGCCAGCAGTTTATGGGAGACCTACGAGCAGTACTTC. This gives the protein CASSLWETYEQYF.

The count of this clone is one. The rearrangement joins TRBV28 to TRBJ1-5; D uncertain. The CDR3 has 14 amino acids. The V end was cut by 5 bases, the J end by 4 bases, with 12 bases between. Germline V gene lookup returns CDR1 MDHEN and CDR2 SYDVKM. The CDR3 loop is CASSIGLGNQPQHF. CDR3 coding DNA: TGTGCCAGCAGTATCGGACTAGGTAATCAGCCCCAGCATTTT.

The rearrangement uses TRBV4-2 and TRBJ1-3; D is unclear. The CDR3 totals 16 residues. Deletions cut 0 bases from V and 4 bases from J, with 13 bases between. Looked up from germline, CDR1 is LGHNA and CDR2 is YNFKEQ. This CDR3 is CASSQDLTPQGNTIYF. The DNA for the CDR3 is TGTGCCAGCAGCCAAGATCTCACCCCTCAGGGAAACACCATATATTTT.

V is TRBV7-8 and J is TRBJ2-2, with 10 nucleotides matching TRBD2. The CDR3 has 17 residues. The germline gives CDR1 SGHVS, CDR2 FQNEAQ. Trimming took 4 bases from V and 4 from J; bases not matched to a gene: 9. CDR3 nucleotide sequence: TGTGCCAGCAGCTGGAGACTAGCGGGTTATACCACCGGGGAGCTGTTTTTT. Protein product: CASSWRLAGYTTGELFF.

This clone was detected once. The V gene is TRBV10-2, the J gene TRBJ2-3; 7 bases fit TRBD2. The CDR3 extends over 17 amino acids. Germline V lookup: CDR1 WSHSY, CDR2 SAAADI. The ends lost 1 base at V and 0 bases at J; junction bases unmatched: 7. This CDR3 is CASSEWASGTSTDTQYF. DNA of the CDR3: TGCGCCAGCAGTGAGTGGGCTAGCGGAACTAGCACAGATACGCAGTATTTT.

This CDR3 reads CASSSGLAGMYEQYF. The DNA for the CDR3 is TGTGCCAGCAGCTCGGGACTAGCGGGGATGTACGAGCAGTACTTC. V is TRBV9 and J is TRBJ2-7, with TRBD2 matching 13 bases. Trimming removed 4 bases from V and 4 bases from J; junction bases left unmatched: 5. Germline CDR1 is SGDLS and CDR2 is YYNGEE. This CDR3 has 15 amino acids.

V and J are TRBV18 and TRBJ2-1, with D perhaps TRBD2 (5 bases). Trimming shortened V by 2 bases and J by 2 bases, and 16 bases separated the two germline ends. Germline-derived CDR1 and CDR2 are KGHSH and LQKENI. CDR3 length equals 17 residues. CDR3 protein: CASSPGSRTPPYNEQFF. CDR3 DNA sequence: TGTGCCAGCTCACCAGGTTCCAGGACTCCTCCCTACAATGAGCAGTTCTTC. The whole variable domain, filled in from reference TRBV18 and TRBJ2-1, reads NAGVMQNPRHLVRRRGQEARLRCSPMKGHSHVYWYRQLPEEGLKFMVYLQKENIIDESGMPKERFSAEFPKEGPSILRIQQVVRGDSAAYFCASSPGSRTPPYNEQFFGPGTRLTVL.

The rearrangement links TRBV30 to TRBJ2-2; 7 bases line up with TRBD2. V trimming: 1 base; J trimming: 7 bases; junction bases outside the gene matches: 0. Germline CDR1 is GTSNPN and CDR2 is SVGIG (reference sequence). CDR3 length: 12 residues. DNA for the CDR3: TGTGCCTGGAGTGGGGGGGGCGGGGAGCTGTTTTTT. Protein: CAWSGGGGELFF.

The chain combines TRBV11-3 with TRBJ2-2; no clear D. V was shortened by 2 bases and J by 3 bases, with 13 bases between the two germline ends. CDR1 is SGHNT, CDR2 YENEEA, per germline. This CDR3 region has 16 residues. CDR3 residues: CASSLLSERYTGELFF. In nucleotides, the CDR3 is TGTGCCAGCAGCTTATTGTCTGAACGGTACACCGGGGAGCTGTTTTTT.

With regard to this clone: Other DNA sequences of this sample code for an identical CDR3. The DNA for the CDR3 is TGTGCCAGTAGTAGGGGGACAGCTAATGAAAAACTGTTTTTT. It codes for CASSRGTANEKLFF. This chain connects TRBV19 to TRBJ1-4; TRBD1 matches at 7 bases. The CDR3 spans 14 residues. Germline V CDR1 and CDR2: LNHDA, SQIVND (reference sequence). Trimming removed 4 bases from V and 3 bases from J; junction bases left unmatched: 2.